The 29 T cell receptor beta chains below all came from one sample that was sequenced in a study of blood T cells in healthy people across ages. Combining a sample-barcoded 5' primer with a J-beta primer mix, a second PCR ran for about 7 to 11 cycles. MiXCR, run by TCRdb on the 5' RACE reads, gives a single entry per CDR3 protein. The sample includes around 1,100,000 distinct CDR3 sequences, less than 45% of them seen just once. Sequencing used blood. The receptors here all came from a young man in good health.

CDR3 in DNA: TGTGCCAGCAGCCCAGGGGGCATGGACACTGAAGCTTTCTTT. Amino acids: CASSPGGMDTEAFF. The gene calls are TRBV28 and TRBJ1-1; TRBD1 matches at 8 bases. The CDR3 contains 14 residues. Trimming at V came to 6 bases and at J to 3 bases, leaving 6 bases not matched to a gene. The germline V gene encodes CDR1 MDHEN and CDR2 SYDVKM.

CDR3 sequence reads: CSARQGLDQPQHF. In DNA, the CDR3 is TGCAGTGCTAGACAGGGCCTCGATCAGCCCCAGCATTTT. This chain connects TRBV20-1 to TRBJ1-5, with D possibly being TRBD1 (5 bases). Per the germline V gene, CDR1 is DFQATT and CDR2 is SNEGSKA (reference sequence). V lost 2 bases and J lost 5, with 10 bases in between. The CDR3 has 13 residues.

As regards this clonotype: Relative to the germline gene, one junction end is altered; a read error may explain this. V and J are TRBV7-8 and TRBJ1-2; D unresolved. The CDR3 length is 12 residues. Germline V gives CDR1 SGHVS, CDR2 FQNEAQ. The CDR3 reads CASSSETYGYTF. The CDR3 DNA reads TGTGCCAGCAGCTCGGAAACCTATGGCTACACCTTT.

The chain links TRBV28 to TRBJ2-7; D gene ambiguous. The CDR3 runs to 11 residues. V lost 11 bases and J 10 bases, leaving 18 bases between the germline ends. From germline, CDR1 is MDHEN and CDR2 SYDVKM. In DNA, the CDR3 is TGTGCCTCAGCCGCCGAAACTACCCAGTACTTC. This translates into CASAAETTQYF.

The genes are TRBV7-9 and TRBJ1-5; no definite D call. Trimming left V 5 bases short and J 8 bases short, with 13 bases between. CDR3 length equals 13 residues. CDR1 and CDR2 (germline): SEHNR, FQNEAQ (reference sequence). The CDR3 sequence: CASSPTSKEPQHF. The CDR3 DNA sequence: TGTGCCAGCAGCCCCACTTCCAAAGAGCCCCAGCATTTT. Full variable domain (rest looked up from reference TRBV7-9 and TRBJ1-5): DTGVSQNPRHKITKRGQNVTFRCDPISEHNRLYWYRQTLGQGPEFLTYFQNEAQLEKSRLLSDRFSAERPKGSFSTLEIQRTEQGDSAMYLCASSPTSKEPQHFGDGTRLSIL.

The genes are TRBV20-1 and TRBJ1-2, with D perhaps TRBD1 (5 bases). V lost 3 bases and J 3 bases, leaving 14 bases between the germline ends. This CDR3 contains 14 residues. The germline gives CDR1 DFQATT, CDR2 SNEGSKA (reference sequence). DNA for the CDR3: TGCAGTGCTAGGGACAAAAATACTGACTATGGCTACACCTTC. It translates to CSARDKNTDYGYTF.

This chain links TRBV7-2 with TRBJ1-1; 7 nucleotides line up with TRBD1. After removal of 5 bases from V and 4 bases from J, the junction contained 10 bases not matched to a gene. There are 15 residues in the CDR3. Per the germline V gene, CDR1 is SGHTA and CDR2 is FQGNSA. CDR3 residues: CASSPQGGEGTEAFF. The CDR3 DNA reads TGTGCCAGCAGCCCGCAGGGGGGTGAAGGCACTGAAGCTTTCTTT.

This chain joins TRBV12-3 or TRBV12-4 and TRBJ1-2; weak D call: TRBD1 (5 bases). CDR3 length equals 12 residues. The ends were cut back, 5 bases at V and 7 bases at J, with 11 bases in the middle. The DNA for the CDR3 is TGTGCCAGCAGTCGACAGTTCGGTGGCTACACCTTC. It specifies CASSRQFGGYTF.

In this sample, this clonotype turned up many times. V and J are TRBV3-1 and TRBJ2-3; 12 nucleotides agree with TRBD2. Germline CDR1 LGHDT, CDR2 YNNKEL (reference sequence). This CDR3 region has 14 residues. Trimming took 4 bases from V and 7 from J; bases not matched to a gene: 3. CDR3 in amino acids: CASSLGLAGNTQYF. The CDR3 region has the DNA TGTGCCAGCAGCCTTGGACTAGCGGGGAATACGCAGTATTTT.

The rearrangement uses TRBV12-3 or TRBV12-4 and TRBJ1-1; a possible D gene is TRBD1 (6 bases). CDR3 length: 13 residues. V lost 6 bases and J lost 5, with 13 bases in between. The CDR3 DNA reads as TGTGCCAGCAGATCAGGGGAAGGAACTGAAGCTTTCTTT. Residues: CASRSGEGTEAFF.

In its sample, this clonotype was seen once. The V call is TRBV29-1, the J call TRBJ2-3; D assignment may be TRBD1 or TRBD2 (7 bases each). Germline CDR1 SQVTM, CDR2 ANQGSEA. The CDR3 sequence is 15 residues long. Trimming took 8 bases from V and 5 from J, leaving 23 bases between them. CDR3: CSSPPGGGKGDTQYF. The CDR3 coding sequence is TGCAGCTCCCCCCCAGGGGGGGGGAAGGGAGATACGCAGTATTTT.

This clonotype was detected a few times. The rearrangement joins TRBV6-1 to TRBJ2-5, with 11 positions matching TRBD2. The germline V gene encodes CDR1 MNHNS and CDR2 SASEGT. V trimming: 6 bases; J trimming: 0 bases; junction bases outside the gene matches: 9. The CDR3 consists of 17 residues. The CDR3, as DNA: TGTGCCAGCAGCTCCCCCCCTAGCGGGGGGTACCAAGAGACCCAGTACTTC. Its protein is CASSSPPSGGYQETQYF.

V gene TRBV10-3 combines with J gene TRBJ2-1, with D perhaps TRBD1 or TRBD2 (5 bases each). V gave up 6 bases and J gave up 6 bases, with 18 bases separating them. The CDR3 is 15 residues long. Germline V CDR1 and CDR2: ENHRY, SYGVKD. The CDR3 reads CAISWGREESNEQFF. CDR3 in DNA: TGTGCCATCAGCTGGGGACGGGAAGAATCCAATGAGCAGTTCTTC.

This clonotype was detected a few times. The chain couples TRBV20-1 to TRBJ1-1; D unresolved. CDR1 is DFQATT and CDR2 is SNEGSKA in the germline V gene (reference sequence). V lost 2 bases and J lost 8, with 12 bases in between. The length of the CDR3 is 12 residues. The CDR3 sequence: CSARPRPEEAFF. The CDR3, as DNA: TGCAGTGCTAGACCACGACCAGAAGAAGCTTTCTTT.

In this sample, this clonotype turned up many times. CDR3 amino acids: CASSPRQDMNTEAFF. CDR3 in DNA: TGTGCCAGCAGCCCCCGACAGGATATGAACACTGAAGCTTTCTTT. V gene TRBV7-9 combines with J gene TRBJ1-1; D possibly corresponds to TRBD1 (6 bases). Deletions cut 5 bases from V and 0 bases from J, with 13 bases between. The V gene's germline CDR1 is SEHNR and CDR2 FQNEAQ (reference sequence). This CDR3 is built from 15 residues. Using reference TRBV7-9 and TRBJ1-1 for the parts outside the CDR3, the full variable domain is DTGVSQNPRHKITKRGQNVTFRCDPISEHNRLYWYRQTLGQGPEFLTYFQNEAQLEKSRLLSDRFSAERPKGSFSTLEIQRTEQGDSAMYLCASSPRQDMNTEAFFGQGTRLTVV.

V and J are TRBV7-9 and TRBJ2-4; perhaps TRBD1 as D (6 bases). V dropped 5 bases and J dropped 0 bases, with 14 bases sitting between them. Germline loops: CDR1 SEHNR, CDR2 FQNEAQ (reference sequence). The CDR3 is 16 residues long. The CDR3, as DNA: TGTGCCAGCAGCCCAAACCCGACAGGAGCCAAAAACATTCAGTACTTC. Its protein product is CASSPNPTGAKNIQYF.

The CDR3 coding sequence is TGTGCCAGTAACAGGGGGCAGGATGAAAAACTGTTTTTT. Protein product: CASNRGQDEKLFF. The chain has TRBV2 and TRBJ1-4; the match to TRBD1 covers 9 bases. Per the germline V gene, CDR1 is SNHLY and CDR2 is FYNNEI. The CDR3 contains 13 residues. With 9 bases clipped from V and 6 bases from J, the junction kept 5 bases outside the gene matches.

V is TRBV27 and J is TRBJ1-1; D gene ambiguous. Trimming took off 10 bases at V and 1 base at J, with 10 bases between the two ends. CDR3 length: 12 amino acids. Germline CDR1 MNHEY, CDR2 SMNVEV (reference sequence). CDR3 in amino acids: CATRTENTEAFF. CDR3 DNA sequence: TGTGCCACGCGGACGGAGAACACTGAAGCTTTCTTT.

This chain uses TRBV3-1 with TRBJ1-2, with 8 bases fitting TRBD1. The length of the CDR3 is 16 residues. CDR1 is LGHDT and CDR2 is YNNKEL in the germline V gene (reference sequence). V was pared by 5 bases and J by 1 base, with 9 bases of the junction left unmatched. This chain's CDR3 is CASSSRNRGVNYGYTF. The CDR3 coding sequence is TGTGCCAGCAGCTCGCGGAACAGGGGGGTTAACTATGGCTACACCTTC.

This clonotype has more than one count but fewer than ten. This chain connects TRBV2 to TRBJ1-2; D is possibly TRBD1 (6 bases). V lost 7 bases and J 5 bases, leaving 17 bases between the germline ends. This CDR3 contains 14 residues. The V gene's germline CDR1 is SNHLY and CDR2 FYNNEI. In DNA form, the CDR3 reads TGTGCCAGCATCCGACCCGGGGGCGGGTATGGCTACACCTTC. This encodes CASIRPGGGYGYTF.

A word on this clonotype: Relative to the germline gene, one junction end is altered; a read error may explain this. The CDR3 loop is CASGLGRRRDGPQHF. CDR3 bases: TGTGCCAGCGGCTTAGGCCGTCGAAGGGATGGACCCCAGCATTTT. The J gene is TRBJ1-5, the V gene TRBV13; no firm D call. Germline V gene sequence: CDR1 PRHDT, CDR2 FYEKMQ (reference sequence). The CDR3 totals 15 residues.

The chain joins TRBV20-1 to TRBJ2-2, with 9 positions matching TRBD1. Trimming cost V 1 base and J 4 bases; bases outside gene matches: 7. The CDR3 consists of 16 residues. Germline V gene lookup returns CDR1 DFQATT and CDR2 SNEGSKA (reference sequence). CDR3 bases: TGCAGTGCTAGAGTAGCCGGGACAGGGTTCACCGGGGAGCTGTTTTTT. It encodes CSARVAGTGFTGELFF.

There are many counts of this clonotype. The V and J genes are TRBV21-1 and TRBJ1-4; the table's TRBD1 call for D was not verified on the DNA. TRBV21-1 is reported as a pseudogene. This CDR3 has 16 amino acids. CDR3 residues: CASSKGQLSTNEKLFF. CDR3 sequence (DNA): TGTGCCAGCAGCAAGGGACAGTTATCAACTAATGAAAAACTGTTTTTT.

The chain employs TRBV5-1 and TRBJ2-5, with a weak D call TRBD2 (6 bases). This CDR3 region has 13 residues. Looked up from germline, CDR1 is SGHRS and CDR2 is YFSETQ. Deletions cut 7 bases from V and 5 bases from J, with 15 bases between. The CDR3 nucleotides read TGCGCCAGCCACCCAGGGAGCGGGGAGACCCAGTACTTC. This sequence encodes CASHPGSGETQYF.

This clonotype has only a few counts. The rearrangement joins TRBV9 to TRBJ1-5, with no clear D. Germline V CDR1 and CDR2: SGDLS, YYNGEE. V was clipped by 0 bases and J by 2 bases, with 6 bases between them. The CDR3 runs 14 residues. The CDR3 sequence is CASSVDFGNQPQHF. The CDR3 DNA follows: TGTGCCAGCAGCGTAGACTTCGGCAATCAGCCCCAGCATTTT.

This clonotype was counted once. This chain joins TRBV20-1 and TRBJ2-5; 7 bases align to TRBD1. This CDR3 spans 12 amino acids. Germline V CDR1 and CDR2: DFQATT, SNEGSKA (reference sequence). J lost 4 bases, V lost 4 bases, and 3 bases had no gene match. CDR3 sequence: CSAKTGLETQYF. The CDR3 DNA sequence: TGCAGTGCTAAGACAGGGTTAGAGACCCAGTACTTC.

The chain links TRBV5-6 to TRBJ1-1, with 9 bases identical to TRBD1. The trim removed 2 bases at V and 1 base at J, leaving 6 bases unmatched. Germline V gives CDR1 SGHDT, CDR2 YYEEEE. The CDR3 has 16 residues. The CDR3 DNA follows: TGTGCCAGCAGCTTCCCCGGGACAGGGACGAACACTGAAGCTTTCTTT. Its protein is CASSFPGTGTNTEAFF.

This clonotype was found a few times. The CDR3 DNA reads as TGTGCCGCCCGGACTAGCGCTAGCACAGATACGCAGTATTTT. Translation gives CAARTSASTDTQYF. This chain joins TRBV10-3 and TRBJ2-3, with 9 positions matching TRBD2. The CDR3 totals 14 residues. Trimming at V came to 11 bases and at J to 0 bases, leaving 6 bases not matched to a gene. CDR1 is ENHRY and CDR2 is SYGVKD in the germline V gene.

CDR3 in DNA: TGTGCCAGCAGCCTCAGGGGGCTGAGTGGCTACACCTTC. Translated, it gives CASSLRGLSGYTF. V usage is TRBV9 and J usage is TRBJ1-2, with 8 bases that match TRBD1. From germline, CDR1 is SGDLS and CDR2 YYNGEE. The V segment lost 4 bases and the J segment 7 bases; nucleotides outside the gene matches: 6. CDR3 length equals 13 residues.